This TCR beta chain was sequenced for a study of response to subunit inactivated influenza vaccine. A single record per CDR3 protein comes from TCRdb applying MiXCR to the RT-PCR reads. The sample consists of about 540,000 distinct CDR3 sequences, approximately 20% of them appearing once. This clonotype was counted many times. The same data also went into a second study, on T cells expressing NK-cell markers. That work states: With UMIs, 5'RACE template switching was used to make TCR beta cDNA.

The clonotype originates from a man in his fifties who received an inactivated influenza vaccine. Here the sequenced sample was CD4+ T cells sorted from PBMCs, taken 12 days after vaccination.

CDR3 sequence: CAISLGGGAVGNEQFF. CDR3 DNA: TGTGCCATCAGTCTGGGCGGGGGGGCCGTTGGCAATGAGCAGTTCTTC. This rearrangement joins TRBV10-3 to TRBJ2-1; TRBD2 matches 9 bases. The CDR3 runs 16 residues. V lost 5 bases to trimming and J lost 6 bases; unmatched junction nucleotides: 11. Germline CDR1 ENHRY, CDR2 SYGVKD.